The sequence of this T cell receptor (beta chain) was determined in a study of OX40 agonist ivuxolimab in advanced cancers. Turning to the study itself: Allowance was made for prior anti-PD-1, anti-PD-L1 or anti-CTLA-4 therapy, and about 44% had some. Regarding the study as a whole: Some patients who did not respond also had low normalized T-cell clonal expansion.

This clone was observed once. The antigen is undetermined. Using immunoSEQ multiplex PCR, the repertoire was profiled, and TCRdb retains in-frame clones only, with some absent. The sample carries over 45,000 clones, less than 90% recorded once. The receptor's source is an adult with an advanced solid tumor such as melanoma, head and neck, liver or kidney cancer. Specimen: CD4+ or CD8+ T cells sorted from blood, collected in a trial of the OX40 agonist ivuxolimab.

CDR3 loop: CASSILALWGEQFF. Here the CDR3 DNA reads TGTGCCAGCAGCATACTAGCGTTGTGGGGTGAGCAGTTCTTC. V usage is TRBV7-8 and J usage is TRBJ2-1; 7 bases agree with TRBD2. Germline CDR1 is SGHVS and CDR2 is FQNEAQ. The V and J ends lost 5 bases and 9 bases, in that order; junction bases with no gene match: 10. The CDR3 has 14 amino acids.